Following are 15 T cell receptor beta chains from one sample sequenced in a study of T cell changes during pregnancy in multiple sclerosis. The protocol was immunoSEQ multiplex PCR, while the TCRdb copy is restricted to in-frame clones and leaves out a portion. The data hold about 69,000 clones, with approximately 92% observed a single time. The specimen was peripheral blood, collected in the third trimester of pregnancy. The receptors originated from a female donor in good health, enrolled as a control in a pregnancy study.

This rearrangement joins TRBV4-3 to TRBJ2-7, with D tentatively TRBD1 (6 bases). The CDR3 has 14 amino acids. CDR1 LGHNA and CDR2 YSLEER come from the germline V gene. V lost 1 base and J 3 bases, leaving 10 bases between the germline ends. The CDR3, as DNA: TGCGCCAGCAGCCAAGGACAGGCCGGCTACGAGCAGTACTTC. This codes for CASSQGQAGYEQYF.

V usage is TRBV7-9 and J usage is TRBJ2-1; 12 nucleotides match TRBD1. The trim removed 1 base at V and 4 bases at J, leaving 8 bases unmatched. The CDR3 length is 18 residues. The germline V gene encodes CDR1 SEHNR and CDR2 FQNEAQ (reference sequence). This CDR3 reads CASSLGEGTGGLYNEQFF. The CDR3 nucleotides are TGTGCCAGCAGCTTAGGAGAGGGGACAGGGGGCCTATACAATGAGCAGTTCTTC.

The CDR3 loop is CASIPRYRGPNEQFF. The CDR3 DNA reads as TGTGCCAGCATCCCAAGATACAGGGGACCCAATGAGCAGTTCTTC. The chain carries TRBV6-5 and TRBJ2-1, with 7 nucleotides matching TRBD1. V gave up 7 bases and J gave up 6 bases; unmatched junction bases: 12. CDR3 size: 15 residues. Per germline, CDR1 MNHEY and CDR2 SVGAGI.

The rearrangement links TRBV27 to TRBJ2-5, with D possibly matching TRBD1 (5 bases). The CDR3 covers 15 residues. Germline V CDR1 and CDR2: MNHEY, SMNVEV (reference sequence). Trimming pared 0 bases from V and 5 bases from J, leaving 13 bases between. In DNA form, the CDR3 reads TGTGCCAGCAGTTTATCGAGCTCAGGGCTGGAGACCCAGTACTTC. Translation: CASSLSSSGLETQYF.

The chain links TRBV25-1 to TRBJ2-7; 11 bases line up with TRBD2. Losses at the gene ends were 4 bases for V and 6 bases for J; bases not matched to a gene: 11. In germline, CDR1 is MGHDK, CDR2 SYGVNS. The CDR3 runs 16 residues. In DNA form, the CDR3 reads TGTGCCAGCAGTGCCCGGGGTAGCGGGGGGGCCGTCGAGCAGTACTTC. Encoded protein: CASSARGSGGAVEQYF.

The CDR3 spells CASSQGYYGYTF. Here the CDR3 DNA reads TGTGCCAGCAGTCAGGGCTACTATGGCTACACCTTC. The rearrangement uses TRBV28 and TRBJ1-2, with D possibly TRBD1 on 5 matching bases. CDR1 and CDR2 from the germline V gene are MDHEN and SYDVKM. The CDR3 loop spans 12 amino acids. Trimming took 5 bases from V and 3 from J, leaving 7 bases between them.

V is TRBV28 and J is TRBJ1-6; possibly TRBD1 for D (6 bases). From germline, CDR1 is MDHEN and CDR2 SYDVKM. This CDR3 comprises 15 residues. Trimming pared 4 bases from V and 3 bases from J, leaving 10 bases between. CDR3 sequence reads: CASSSQGIYNSPLHF. The CDR3 nucleotides read TGTGCCAGCAGTTCGCAGGGGATCTATAATTCACCCCTCCACTTT.

Remarks on this clone: This same CDR3 is encoded by further DNA sequences in the sample. DNA of the CDR3: TGTGCCAGCAGCTTAGCTCCAGGGGGATACAATGAGCAGTTCTTC. It encodes CASSLAPGGYNEQFF. V is TRBV7-2 and J is TRBJ2-1; 7 positions match TRBD1. This CDR3 has 15 amino acids. The germline V gene has CDR1 SGHTA and CDR2 FQGNSA. After removal of 0 bases from V and 4 bases from J, the junction contained 3 bases not matched to a gene.

The count of this clone is one. The rearrangement links TRBV27 to TRBJ2-7, with a possible D match to TRBD1 (6 bases). V was pared by 7 bases and J by 2 bases, with 12 bases between. The CDR3 is 13 residues long. Germline lookup yields CDR1 MNHEY and CDR2 SMNVEV (reference sequence). CDR3 amino acids: CASIPWGPYEQYF. The CDR3 nucleotides are TGTGCCAGCATCCCTTGGGGGCCCTACGAGCAGTACTTC.

The V call is TRBV30, the J call TRBJ2-5; 10 nucleotides align to TRBD2. This CDR3 has 13 amino acids. Germline CDR1 and CDR2: GTSNPN and SVGIG (reference sequence). J was trimmed by 4 bases and V by 7 bases; bases with no gene match: 6. CDR3 in amino acids: CAFSGGWGETQYF. CDR3 nucleotide sequence: TGTGCCTTTAGCGGGGGGTGGGGAGAGACCCAGTACTTC.

This chain links TRBV28 with TRBJ1-4; TRBD1 matches at 9 bases. The V gene end was trimmed by 5 bases and the J gene end by 5 bases; junction bases not matched to a gene: 6. This CDR3 is 15 amino acids long. Germline lookup yields CDR1 MDHEN and CDR2 SYDVKM. CDR3 in amino acids: CASSHPGTGNEKLFF. CDR3 sequence (DNA): TGTGCCAGCAGTCATCCCGGGACAGGGAATGAAAAACTGTTTTTT.

The chain couples TRBV2 to TRBJ2-5; 11 bases are shared with TRBD2. Germline lookup yields CDR1 SNHLY and CDR2 FYNNEI. This CDR3 region has 15 residues. Unmatched junction bases numbered 4, after V lost 3 bases and J lost 4 bases. DNA of the CDR3: TGTGCCAGCAGTGAGATAGCGGGGGGGCGAGAGACCCAGTACTTC. Residues: CASSEIAGGRETQYF.

The chain carries TRBV7-2 and TRBJ1-1, with 8 nucleotides matching TRBD1. Trimming at V came to 2 bases and at J to 5 bases, leaving 4 bases not matched to a gene. CDR3 length equals 14 residues. Germline V gives CDR1 SGHTA, CDR2 FQGNSA. The DNA for the CDR3 is TGTGCCAGCAGCTTAACAGGGGGACTAACTGAAGCTTTCTTT. Its protein product is CASSLTGGLTEAFF.

The chain joins TRBV30 to TRBJ2-3; D is perhaps TRBD2 (5 bases). CDR3 length: 15 amino acids. The V gene's germline CDR1 is GTSNPN and CDR2 SVGIG (reference sequence). V was trimmed by 0 bases and J by 2 bases, leaving 12 bases between them. The CDR3: CAWSVLVSATDTQYF. In DNA, the CDR3 is TGTGCCTGGAGTGTACTAGTTAGTGCCACAGATACGCAGTATTTT.

CDR3 in DNA: TGTGCCAGCAGCTTAAGCGGGTCAGGGACTGAAGCTTTCTTT. It codes for CASSLSGSGTEAFF. The chain combines TRBV7-8 with TRBJ1-1; TRBD1 is a possible D gene (5 bases). Germline V gene data show CDR1 as SGHVS and CDR2 as FQNEAQ. This CDR3 is built from 14 residues. The V gene lost 2 bases and the J gene lost 5 bases, with 12 bases spanning the gap.